These 32 T cell receptor beta chains were sequenced from one sample in a study of T cell responses to AZD1222 COVID-19 vaccine. Sequencing used immunoSEQ multiplex PCR; TCRdb keeps in-frame clones, though not all of them. The data hold 130,000 or so clones, with roughly 90% observed a single time. The sample here was peripheral blood, taken on day 0 of AZD1222 vaccination. Every receptor here comes from an adult in good health.

The rearrangement links TRBV9 to TRBJ1-6; 7 bases fit TRBD1. V dropped 3 bases and J dropped 4; count of bases not matched to a gene: 4. Germline V gene sequence: CDR1 SGDLS, CDR2 YYNGEE. The CDR3 is 15 residues long. The CDR3 loop is CASSGDSGYNSPLHF. CDR3 sequence (DNA): TGTGCCAGCAGCGGGGACAGCGGATATAATTCACCCCTCCACTTT.

V and J are TRBV7-2 and TRBJ1-2, with D hard to call. The CDR3 has 16 residues. V lost 2 bases and J lost 5, with 18 bases in between. In germline, CDR1 is SGHTA, CDR2 FQGNSA. Here the CDR3 DNA reads TGTGCCAGCAGCTTAAAGGCCCAGGTTTTGGGGTATGGCTACACCTTC. Translating it yields CASSLKAQVLGYGYTF.

The chain has TRBV15 and TRBJ1-6; 9 nucleotides agree with TRBD1. The CDR3 covers 15 residues. J was trimmed by 7 bases and V by 1 base; bases with no gene match: 2. Germline V gene data show CDR1 as LNHNV and CDR2 as YYDKDF (reference sequence). The DNA of the CDR3 is TGTGCCACCAGCAGAGGTACAGGGGGCAATTCACCCCTCCACTTT. This codes for CATSRGTGGNSPLHF.

Note on this clone: An end of the junction does not agree with germline; a read error may underlie this. The V call is TRBV19, the J call TRBJ1-5; D perhaps matches TRBD1 (5 bases). The CDR3 length is 16 residues. Germline V gene sequence: CDR1 LNHDA, CDR2 SQIVND (reference sequence). CDR3 sequence (DNA): TGTGCCAGTAGTATAACCCAGAATTACAATCAGGGAGCCCAACATTTT. Protein: CASSITQNYNQGAQHF.

This clone has just one count. The chain has TRBV7-9 and TRBJ2-6, with 9 bases aligning to TRBD1. This CDR3 has 19 residues. The J segment lost 1 base and the V segment lost 5 bases, leaving 12 bases of the junction unmatched. Germline CDR1 reads SEHNR; CDR2 reads FQNEAQ (reference sequence). The CDR3: CASSGRDRVSLSGANVLTF. CDR3 DNA sequence: TGTGCCAGCAGCGGCCGGGACAGGGTTAGTTTATCTGGGGCCAACGTCCTGACTTTC. Combining the CDR3 with reference TRBV7-9 and TRBJ2-6 gives the whole variable domain DTGVSQNPRHKITKRGQNVTFRCDPISEHNRLYWYRQTLGQGPEFLTYFQNEAQLEKSRLLSDRFSAERPKGSFSTLEIQRTEQGDSAMYLCASSGRDRVSLSGANVLTFGAGSRLTVL.

The rearrangement joins TRBV9 to TRBJ1-1; the D gene is possibly TRBD1 (6 bases). The V end was cut by 5 bases, the J end by 4 bases, with 15 bases between. The CDR3 consists of 14 residues. Germline V CDR1 and CDR2: SGDLS, YYNGEE. This CDR3 reads CASSGAGGGTEAFF. CDR3 in DNA: TGTGCCAGCAGTGGCGCCGGGGGCGGCACTGAAGCTTTCTTT.

Worth noting for this clone: The sample contains more than one DNA sequence encoding this CDR3. The chain uses TRBV11-3 and TRBJ1-1; D unresolved. The CDR3 is made up of 13 amino acids. Germline V gene data show CDR1 as SGHNT and CDR2 as YENEEA. The V end lost 5 bases, the J end lost 1 base, and 8 bases lay between the germline ends. The CDR3 protein is CASSLGGNTEAFF. The CDR3 DNA follows: TGTGCCAGCAGCCTGGGAGGGAACACTGAAGCTTTCTTT.

The V gene is TRBV11-3, the J gene TRBJ2-2; TRBD1 might be the D (7 bases). The V gene's germline CDR1 is SGHNT and CDR2 YENEEA. This CDR3 has 15 residues. V dropped 3 bases and J dropped 6 bases, with 14 bases sitting between them. DNA of the CDR3: TGTGCCAGCAGCTTTATCAGGGGGGTGGCCGGGGAGCTGTTTTTT. The encoded protein is CASSFIRGVAGELFF.

The chain couples TRBV29-1 to TRBJ2-3, with D possibly being TRBD2 (6 bases). Germline loops: CDR1 SQVTM, CDR2 ANQGSEA. The CDR3 spans 10 residues. Trimming cost V 4 bases and J 10 bases, with 9 bases left between them. CDR3 amino acids: CSVARESQYF. The DNA of the CDR3 is TGCAGCGTTGCCCGGGAGTCGCAGTATTTT.

The J gene is TRBJ2-1, the V gene TRBV5-4; D unresolved. The V gene's germline CDR1 is SGHNT and CDR2 YYREEE (reference sequence). Trimming shortened V by 5 bases and J by 5 bases, and 5 bases separated the two germline ends. The CDR3 runs 11 residues. The DNA of the CDR3 is TGTGCCAGCAGTAGGAACAATGAGCAGTTCTTC. Residues: CASSRNNEQFF.

V is TRBV7-3 and J is TRBJ2-1; tentative D call: TRBD1 (6 bases). Deletions cut 5 bases from V and 0 bases from J, with 17 bases between. The CDR3 is 17 residues long. Germline assignment: CDR1 SGHTA and CDR2 FQGTGA. The CDR3 sequence is CASSLRTVRSSYNEQFF. DNA for the CDR3: TGTGCCAGCAGCCTGAGGACAGTCCGAAGCTCCTACAATGAGCAGTTCTTC.

The V gene is TRBV19, the J gene TRBJ2-1; D perhaps matches TRBD1 (5 bases). The germline V gene has CDR1 LNHDA and CDR2 SQIVND (reference sequence). The CDR3 runs 15 residues. V lost 3 bases, J lost 6 bases, and 15 bases lay in between. The CDR3, as DNA: TGTGCCAGTAGTATGAGATTACAGGAATCCAATGAGCAGTTCTTC. The encoded protein is CASSMRLQESNEQFF.

This clone appeared a few times. The rearrangement joins TRBV28 to TRBJ2-2; 8 nucleotides align to TRBD1. The CDR3 length is 18 residues. Trimming at V came to 3 bases and at J to 3 bases, leaving 12 bases not matched to a gene. Germline V gene data show CDR1 as MDHEN and CDR2 as SYDVKM. CDR3 residues: CASSLSRGRPRDTGELFF. In nucleotides, the CDR3 is TGTGCCAGCAGTTTGAGCAGGGGGCGACCTAGGGACACCGGGGAGCTGTTTTTT. Complete variable domain (other parts from reference TRBV28 and TRBJ2-2): DVKVTQSSRYLVKRTGEKVFLECVQDMDHENMFWYRQDPGLGLRLIYFSYDVKMKEKGDIPEGYSVSREKKERFSLILESASTNQTSMYLCASSLSRGRPRDTGELFFGEGSRLTVL.

This chain links TRBV12-3 or TRBV12-4 with TRBJ1-5; tentative D call: TRBD1 (5 bases). With 6 bases removed from V and 6 bases from J, the gap between germline ends came to 12 bases. The CDR3 totals 13 residues. This CDR3 reads CASSREGSQPQHF. The DNA for the CDR3 is TGTGCCAGCAGCCGTGAGGGGAGTCAGCCCCAGCATTTT.

This chain connects TRBV2 to TRBJ1-2, with TRBD1 matching 9 bases. The CDR3 totals 17 residues. CDR1 is SNHLY, CDR2 FYNNEI, per germline. The J segment lost 5 bases and the V segment lost 6 bases, leaving 16 bases of the junction unmatched. Here the CDR3 DNA reads TGTGCCAGCAGGGGGCGAGGGACAGGGACTACTCCTTATGGCTACACCTTC. Its protein is CASRGRGTGTTPYGYTF.

Many counts were recorded for this clone. The chain couples TRBV5-1 to TRBJ2-3; no reliable D call. The germline V and J ends were trimmed by 4 bases and 0 bases, with 6 bases remaining between them. Germline V gene sequence: CDR1 SGHRS, CDR2 YFSETQ. The CDR3 is 13 residues long. In DNA, the CDR3 is TGCGCCAGCAGCCAGCAGAGCACAGATACGCAGTATTTT. Protein: CASSQQSTDTQYF.

This clone has a single count. This chain links TRBV6-5 with TRBJ1-1; 10 bases are shared with TRBD1. CDR1 and CDR2 from the germline V gene are MNHEY and SVGAGI. With 4 bases clipped from V and 1 base from J, the junction kept 3 bases outside the gene matches. This CDR3 spans 15 amino acids. The CDR3 protein is CASSLWTGGNTEAFF. In DNA form, the CDR3 reads TGTGCCAGCAGTTTATGGACAGGGGGGAACACTGAAGCTTTCTTT.

This chain connects TRBV11-2 to TRBJ2-1; D might be TRBD1 or TRBD2, each matching 6 bases. Per the germline V gene, CDR1 is SGHAT and CDR2 is FQNNGV. This CDR3 is built from 18 residues. V shed 3 bases and J shed 1 base, with 19 bases lying between them. DNA of the CDR3: TGTGCCAGCAGCTTGATCTATCGGGGGCTTTTTTCCTACAATGAGCAGTTCTTC. It yields the protein CASSLIYRGLFSYNEQFF.

This chain uses TRBV5-1 with TRBJ1-1; 8 positions agree with TRBD1. Trimming removed 0 bases from V and 1 base from J; junction bases left unmatched: 8. Germline V gene lookup returns CDR1 SGHRS and CDR2 YFSETQ. This CDR3 has 17 residues. The CDR3 coding sequence is TGCGCCAGCAGCTTGGTAGCCAGGGGGCTTGGGAACACTGAAGCTTTCTTT. Protein sequence: CASSLVARGLGNTEAFF.

The chain carries TRBV2 and TRBJ2-7, with 9 bases fitting TRBD1. Germline CDR1 and CDR2: SNHLY and FYNNEI. Trimming cost V 3 bases and J 2 bases; bases outside gene matches: 2. The CDR3 has 14 amino acids. CDR3 protein: CASSDYRGPYEQYF. For the CDR3, the DNA is TGTGCCAGCAGTGACTACAGGGGGCCCTACGAGCAGTACTTC.

This rearrangement joins TRBV18 to TRBJ1-4; D is perhaps TRBD1 (5 bases). Germline CDR1 is KGHSH and CDR2 is LQKENI. V was cut by 3 bases and J by 6 bases, with 14 bases left in between. The CDR3 has 15 residues. The CDR3 is CASSPSTVRDEKLFF. In DNA, the CDR3 is TGTGCCAGCTCACCTTCGACAGTACGGGATGAAAAACTGTTTTTT.

The V call is TRBV23-1, the J call TRBJ1-3; no clear D gene. TRBV23-1 is labeled an ORF, and its function is uncertain. Trimming shortened V by 3 bases and J by 4 bases, and 16 bases separated the two germline ends. This CDR3 has 16 residues. CDR3 region: CASSHGLIRQGNTIYF. CDR3 nucleotides: TGCGCCAGCAGTCACGGCCTTATTCGCCAAGGAAACACCATATATTTT.

The chain is built from TRBV28 and TRBJ2-7, with 10 bases aligning to TRBD2. Germline V gives CDR1 MDHEN, CDR2 SYDVKM. Unmatched junction bases numbered 15, after V lost 6 bases and J lost 1 base. The CDR3 has 18 residues. Here the CDR3 DNA reads TGTGCCAGCAGAACCCAATCGCCCCTAGCGGGAGAATCCTACGAGCAGTACTTC. Its translation: CASRTQSPLAGESYEQYF. Drawing the rest from reference TRBV28 and TRBJ2-7, the complete variable domain is DVKVTQSSRYLVKRTGEKVFLECVQDMDHENMFWYRQDPGLGLRLIYFSYDVKMKEKGDIPEGYSVSREKKERFSLILESASTNQTSMYLCASRTQSPLAGESYEQYFGPGTRLTVT.

The chain uses TRBV28 and TRBJ1-2; TRBD1 agrees at 7 bases. The CDR3 sequence is 13 residues long. Germline V gene sequence: CDR1 MDHEN, CDR2 SYDVKM. Losses at the gene ends were 6 bases for V and 7 bases for J; bases not matched to a gene: 8. CDR3 amino acids: CASSTRQGGGYTF. The CDR3 nucleotides read TGTGCCAGCAGCACTAGACAGGGTGGTGGCTACACCTTC.

This clone was recorded once. The chain carries TRBV7-2 and TRBJ2-3, with 8 bases matching TRBD1. From germline, CDR1 is SGHTA and CDR2 FQGNSA. The J segment lost 9 bases and the V segment lost 4 bases, leaving 12 bases of the junction unmatched. The length of the CDR3 is 15 residues. The CDR3 nucleotides are TGTGCCAGCAGCTCATTGGGACAGGTGGCAGGGACGCAGTATTTT. Protein: CASSSLGQVAGTQYF.

V gene TRBV6-2 or TRBV6-3 combines with J gene TRBJ2-3; perhaps TRBD1 as D (6 bases). This CDR3 region has 16 residues. The V and J ends lost 5 bases and 1 base respectively, with 16 bases between them. Germline-derived CDR1 and CDR2 are MNHEY and SVGEGT. The CDR3 protein is CASSDGVEGGTDTQYF. The CDR3 region has the DNA TGTGCCAGCAGTGACGGGGTCGAGGGGGGCACAGATACGCAGTATTTT.

The chain links TRBV29-1 to TRBJ1-4; D not resolved. Germline values: CDR1 SQVTM, CDR2 ANQGSEA. Trimming left V 7 bases short and J 5 bases short, with 11 bases between. The CDR3 extends over 12 amino acids. The chain's CDR3 is CSGRSLNEKLFF. The CDR3 coding sequence is TGCAGCGGCCGCTCACTCAATGAAAAACTGTTTTTT.

This chain links TRBV24-1 with TRBJ1-5; D may be TRBD1 (5 bases). The CDR3 is 14 residues long. V was pared by 5 bases and J by 6 bases, with 13 bases between. Germline lookup yields CDR1 KGHDR and CDR2 SFDVKD. CDR3 sequence reads: CATSVGRVGQPQHF. The CDR3 nucleotides are TGTGCCACCAGTGTCGGCAGGGTGGGTCAGCCCCAGCATTTT.

The chain employs TRBV12-3 or TRBV12-4 and TRBJ1-2, with D possibly TRBD1 on 6 matching bases. V lost 2 bases and J 6 bases, leaving 7 bases between the germline ends. CDR3 length equals 12 residues. This chain's CDR3 is CASSLWGHGYTF. The CDR3 DNA sequence: TGTGCCAGCAGTTTATGGGGGCATGGCTACACCTTC.

This clone was detected only a few times. The gene calls are TRBV7-6 and TRBJ1-2, with D possibly being TRBD1 (5 bases). This CDR3 contains 15 residues. Germline V gene data show CDR1 as SGHVS and CDR2 as FNYEAQ. V was pared by 5 bases and J by 6 bases, with 19 bases between. The CDR3 region is CASSTNNQGLDGYTF. The CDR3 nucleotides read TGTGCCAGCAGCACCAACAACCAGGGCTTAGATGGCTACACCTTC. The full variable domain, rest sourced from reference TRBV7-6 and TRBJ1-2, is GAGVSQSPRYKVTKRGQDVALRCDPISGHVSLYWYRQALGQGPEFLTYFNYEAQQDKSGLPNDRFSAERPEGSISTLTIQRTEQRDSAMYRCASSTNNQGLDGYTFGSGTRLTVV.

CDR3 sequence: CASSQDRQGSYEQYF. CDR3 DNA: TGCGCCAGCAGCCAAGACCGACAGGGCTCCTACGAGCAGTACTTC. V usage is TRBV4-3 and J usage is TRBJ2-7; 7 bases map to TRBD1. The CDR3 runs 15 residues. From germline, CDR1 is LGHNA and CDR2 YSLEER. V trimming: 0 bases; J trimming: 0 bases; junction bases outside the gene matches: 2.

V gene TRBV2 combines with J gene TRBJ1-4; 7 positions agree with TRBD1. V was clipped by 6 bases and J by 4 bases; unmatched bases: 5. Germline V gene sequence: CDR1 SNHLY, CDR2 FYNNEI. The CDR3 consists of 14 residues. CDR3 sequence: CASSTQGLNEKLFF. The CDR3 DNA is TGTGCCAGCAGCACACAGGGGCTTAATGAAAAACTGTTTTTT.